These T cell receptor beta chains were read from a single sample in a study of blood T cell repertoires in COVID-19. Clones were sequenced by immunoSEQ multiplex PCR, and TCRdb holds only the in-frame ones, with some missing. Of about 210,000 clones listed, more than 80% are singletons. Sequenced material: PBMCs or T cells enriched from blood (not recorded which). Receptors were obtained from a man aged 40-50 years who had recovered from COVID-19. CDR3s include the opening cysteine and the closing phenylalanine or tryptophan. D genes are given only for firm matches. The size field is filled for only some rows; it gives once, few, many or a size class.

D gene	V gene	clone size	J gene	CDR3 DNA	CDR3 protein
NA	TRBV5-1	NA	TRBJ2-1	TGCGCCAGCAGTCTGGGCGCCTACAATGAGCAGTTCTTC	CASSLGAYNEQFF
NA	TRBV12-3/TRBV12-4	NA	TRBJ1-2	TGTGCCAGCAGCGTTGACAGGTGGGGGGGCTACACCTTC	CASSVDRWGGYTF
NA	TRBV6-5	NA	TRBJ1-2	TGTGCCAGCAGTTTCCGTTACGGGATTGGCTACACCTTC	CASSFRYGIGYTF
NA	TRBV6-6	NA	TRBJ1-1	TGTGCCAGCAGTCCGCAGGGTCGGACTGAAGCTTTCTTT	CASSPQGRTEAFF
NA	TRBV19	NA	TRBJ1-1	TGTGCCAGTAGGATAGGGGAGGGCACTGAAGCTTTCTTT	CASRIGEGTEAFF
NA	TRBV12-3/TRBV12-4	NA	TRBJ2-5	TGTGCCAGCAGTTTAAGTCAGGGGGAGACCCAGTACTTC	CASSLSQGETQYF
NA	TRBV14	NA	TRBJ1-1	TGTGCCAGCAGGGAGCAGTTGAACACTGAAGCTTTCTTT	CASREQLNTEAFF
TRBD2	TRBV7-3	NA	TRBJ2-1	TGTGCCAGCAGCTTTGCACTAGCGGGAGGCTATGAGCAGTTCTTC	CASSFALAGGYEQFF
NA	TRBV28	once	TRBJ2-7	TGTGCCAGCAGTTTATTAATCCTCTCCTACGAGCAGTACTTC	CASSLLILSYEQYF
NA	TRBV18	NA	TRBJ1-6	TGTGCCAGCTCACAAAATCAGGGGTGGAATAATTCACCCCTCCACTTT	CASSQNQGWNNSPLHF
NA	TRBV10-3	NA	TRBJ1-2	TGTGCCATCAGTGAGTCTGCAGACTATGGCTACACCTTC	CAISESADYGYTF
NA	TRBV27	NA	TRBJ1-5	TGTGCCAGCAGTTTGTATATAAGCAATCAGCCCCAGCATTTT	CASSLYISNQPQHF
NA	TRBV5-1	few	TRBJ2-2	TGCGCCAGCAGCTTCGGTACCGGGGAGCTGTTTTTT	CASSFGTGELFF
NA	TRBV5-1	NA	TRBJ1-5	TGCGCCAGCAGCTCGGAGGTCAATCAGCCCCAGCATTTT	CASSSEVNQPQHF
TRBD1	TRBV15	NA	TRBJ1-2	TGTGCCACCAGCAGGGACAGGGAGATAGGCGGCTACACCTTC	CATSRDREIGGYTF
TRBD1	TRBV2	NA	TRBJ1-2	TGTGCCAGCAGTCCGGACAGGGAGGATGGCTACACCTTC	CASSPDREDGYTF
NA	TRBV2	few	TRBJ1-5	TGTGCCAGCACTCCGCAGGAATACAGCAATCAGCCCCAGCATTTT	CASTPQEYSNQPQHF
NA	TRBV7-2	NA	TRBJ2-5	TGTGCCAGCAGCATAACTCGGACTTTACAAGAGACCCAGTACTTC	CASSITRTLQETQYF
NA	TRBV12-5	few	TRBJ1-2	TGTGCTAGTGGCTCTCACGGGAGGGCGATTAACTATGGCTACACCTTC	CASGSHGRAINYGYTF
NA	TRBV18	NA	TRBJ1-1	TGTGCCAGCTCCGAGGACAGAACTAACACTGAAGCTTTCTTT	CASSEDRTNTEAFF
TRBD2	TRBV29-1	once	TRBJ2-1	TGCAGCGTGCCGGGACTACCCAGCTCCTACAATGAGCAGTTCTTC	CSVPGLPSSYNEQFF
TRBD1	TRBV7-3	NA	TRBJ1-6	TGTGCCAGCAGCTCTACAGGGGGCGCGGGTTCACCCCTCCACTTT	CASSSTGGAGSPLHF
TRBD1	TRBV2	NA	TRBJ1-1	TGTGCCAGCACGAGGGGGCAAACCTACACTGAAGCTTTCTTT	CASTRGQTYTEAFF
NA	TRBV19	NA	TRBJ1-1	TGTGCCAGTAGTATTCCCTCGGAGGGCGAAGCTTTCTTT	CASSIPSEGEAFF
TRBD1	TRBV25-1	NA	TRBJ2-2	TGTGCCAGCAGTGACCCAACAGGGGGCGTCCGGACCGGGGAGCTGTTTTTT	CASSDPTGGVRTGELFF
TRBD2	TRBV5-1	NA	TRBJ2-3	TGCACCAGCAGGTACGGAGCTAGCGGAGTCACAGATACGCAGTATTTT	CTSRYGASGVTDTQYF
TRBD2	TRBV18	NA	TRBJ2-1	TGTGCCAGCTCACCAGCGGGACTAGCGGGCAACAATGAGCAGTTCTTC	CASSPAGLAGNNEQFF
TRBD1	TRBV30	NA	TRBJ1-1	TGTGCCTGGGACAGGGGGCTCGGAACTGAAGCTTTCTTT	CAWDRGLGTEAFF
TRBD1	TRBV5-1	NA	TRBJ2-7	TGCGCCAGCAGACCGACAGGGGATCCTTACGAGCAGTACTTC	CASRPTGDPYEQYF
TRBD2	TRBV15	NA	TRBJ2-1	TGTGCCACCAGCAGCGCCGGGACTAGCGGGAGAGATGAGCAGTTCTTC	CATSSAGTSGRDEQFF
NA	TRBV19	NA	TRBJ2-2	TGTGCCAGTAGCCCTCGTGGGGCGCTGAACACCGGGGAGCTGTTTTTT	CASSPRGALNTGELFF
NA	TRBV12-5	NA	TRBJ2-1	TGTGCTAGTGGTTTGGTTACAGGGAAAAGTGTCAATGAGCAGTTCTTC	CASGLVTGKSVNEQFF
TRBD1	TRBV28	NA	TRBJ2-2	TGTGCCAGCAGTTTGGGGGGACAGGGTGGCGGGGAGCTGTTTTTT	CASSLGGQGGGELFF
TRBD2	TRBV2	few	TRBJ2-7	TGTGCCAGCAGTGAATTGGCTAGCGGCTCCTACGAGCAGTACTTC	CASSELASGSYEQYF
NA	TRBV12-3/TRBV12-4	NA	TRBJ1-1	TGTGCCAGCAGTTTTAGGGGGATCACTGAAGCTTTCTTT	CASSFRGITEAFF
NA	TRBV5-6	NA	TRBJ1-4	TGTGCCAGCAGCCCCCAGGGAAGAGATGAAAAACTGTTTTTT	CASSPQGRDEKLFF
TRBD1	TRBV30	NA	TRBJ2-1	TGTGCCTGTCATGGACAGGGCGGTGAGCAGTTCTTC	CACHGQGGEQFF